This T cell receptor (beta chain) was sequenced for a study of cytomegalovirus exposure and HLA in healthy donors. Donors were nominally healthy when sampled, though unrecorded immune exposures were likely. Overall study results and limits: In a later analysis, most CMV-associated TCR beta chains appeared HLA-restricted. Using the classifier, cytomegalovirus status was reportedly diagnosed with high specificity and sensitivity.

This clone was seen a handful of times. What it recognizes is unknown. With 60 Vbeta and 13 Jbeta primers, the PCR was carried out. Clones were read by immunoSEQ multiplex PCR, and TCRdb kept only the in-frame ones, dropping some. Altogether some 120,000 clones are present, about 10% being singletons, with the ten largest covering over 2.5%. This CDR3 region has 21 residues. Germline trimming cut 3 bases from V and 0 bases from J; bases unmatched to any gene: 16. Germline loops: CDR1 ENHRY, CDR2 SYGVKD. J is TRBJ2-6 and V is TRBV10-3; 8 nucleotides line up with TRBD1. The sequence derives from a young man in good health and CMV-seronegative. Source material: PBMCs. The CDR3 DNA is TGTGCCATCAGTGAACTCCCTGGGAGGCAGGGGGCGGGCTCTGGGGCCAACGTCCTGACTTTC. The encoded protein is CAISELPGRQGAGSGANVLTF.